The 16 T cell receptor beta chains given below trace back to one sample, sequenced in a study of T cells after yellow fever vaccination (dated by TCRdb to about 2019). This specimen's treatment or condition label, per the study, means: live attenuated yellow fever vaccine strain. The method was 5' RACE. Sequencing instrument: Illumina HiSeq 2500. TCRdb reanalyzed the raw reads on its own, using fastp at Q25 for trimming and MiXCR for clone calling, and kept in-frame beta chains. Every CDR3 protein is listed once, alongside the most common genes and DNA of its rows. In this sample the table shows approximately 300,000 distinct CDR3 sequences, roughly 13% of which occur a single time. Around 0.55% of the sample is held by the ten biggest clonotypes. This sample comprised CD4+ T cells sorted from PBMCs, obtained 45 days after the yellow fever booster vaccination. All receptors derive from a man aged 25 to 40 who received the YFV17D yellow fever vaccine.

There are a few counts of this clonotype. The chain links TRBV12-3 or TRBV12-4 to TRBJ2-5; 7 positions match TRBD1. This CDR3 contains 15 residues. With 6 bases clipped from V and 3 bases from J, the junction kept 10 bases outside the gene matches. The CDR3 DNA reads as TGTGCCAGCAGCGAGACAGGGTTTTTGGAAGAGACCCAGTACTTC. It encodes CASSETGFLEETQYF.

This chain links TRBV4-3 with TRBJ1-1; D remains unclear. Trimming shortened V by 8 bases and J by 1 base, and 17 bases separated the two germline ends. The CDR3 has 15 residues. Per germline, CDR1 LGHNA and CDR2 YSLEER. CDR3 sequence: CASSRPGLRNTEAFF. In nucleotides, the CDR3 is TGCGCCAGCTCACGCCCGGGTTTACGGAACACTGAAGCTTTCTTT.

The chain carries TRBV2 and TRBJ2-6; 7 nucleotides align to TRBD1. The junction had 22 bases not matched to a gene; V was cut back by 11 bases and J by 3 bases. The length of the CDR3 is 19 residues. Germline CDR1 reads SNHLY; CDR2 reads FYNNEI. The CDR3 region is CAFSLNTGTAIGGANVLTF. The CDR3 DNA is TGTGCCTTCTCACTAAATACCGGGACAGCAATAGGTGGGGCCAACGTCCTGACTTTC.

The chain joins TRBV11-2 to TRBJ2-6; D remains ambiguous. CDR1 is SGHAT and CDR2 is FQNNGV in the germline V gene. V dropped 3 bases and J dropped 1 base, with 16 bases sitting between them. CDR3 size: 18 residues. CDR3 in DNA: TGTGCCAGCAGCTTTAGGAATAAGTTTTTTTCTGGGGCCAACGTCCTGACTTTC. Protein: CASSFRNKFFSGANVLTF.

The chain couples TRBV20-1 to TRBJ2-2, with 9 bases aligning to TRBD2. V shed 4 bases and J 7 bases; nucleotides not matched to a gene: 13. The CDR3 is 16 residues long. CDR1 and CDR2 from the germline V gene are DFQATT and SNEGSKA (reference sequence). CDR3 sequence reads: CSATRRSGRNGGELFF. For the CDR3, the DNA is TGCAGTGCTACCCGTCGTAGCGGGAGAAATGGCGGGGAGCTGTTTTTT.

In its sample, this clonotype was seen a few times. V is TRBV29-1 and J is TRBJ2-3, with D possibly called TRBD1 or TRBD2 (5 bases each). Trimming stripped 1 base from V and 6 bases from J, with 23 bases between. The germline CDR1 and CDR2 sequences are SQVTM and ANQGSEA. CDR3 size: 17 residues. The CDR3 sequence: CSVEGPGTPALDDTQYF. The DNA of the CDR3 is TGCAGCGTTGAAGGACCCGGGACGCCCGCTCTTGACGATACGCAGTATTTT.

This clonotype was counted between two and nine times. The chain joins TRBV7-2 to TRBJ1-5, with unresolved D. This CDR3 is built from 13 residues. Trimming pared 5 bases from V and 6 bases from J, leaving 11 bases between. Germline V gene sequence: CDR1 SGHTA, CDR2 FQGNSA. The CDR3 nucleotides read TGTGCCAGCAGCCCTACGAGTGGTCAGCCCCAGCATTTT. It yields the protein CASSPTSGQPQHF.

This clonotype was found a few times. The chain links TRBV30 to TRBJ2-7, with 8 positions matching TRBD1. The V gene's germline CDR1 is GTSNPN and CDR2 SVGIG (reference sequence). After removal of 2 bases from V and 5 bases from J, the junction contained 8 bases not matched to a gene. The CDR3 is 14 residues long. The CDR3 spells CAWSSGQGRNEQYF. The CDR3 DNA reads TGTGCCTGGAGTAGCGGACAGGGAAGGAACGAGCAGTACTTC.

The rearrangement uses TRBV29-1 and TRBJ1-2; D is undetermined. CDR1 and CDR2 (germline): SQVTM, ANQGSEA. The ends were cut back, 0 bases at V and 1 base at J, with 6 bases in the middle. The CDR3 is made up of 13 amino acids. CDR3 in amino acids: CSVEDNSNYGYTF. CDR3 sequence (DNA): TGCAGCGTTGAAGATAACAGTAACTATGGCTACACCTTC.

CDR3 coding DNA: TGTGCCAGCAGTTTAAAGACTAGTGCGTTCTTC. Its protein product is CASSLKTSAFF. The chain carries TRBV12-3 or TRBV12-4 and TRBJ2-1; TRBD2 might be the D (6 bases). Trimming left V 2 bases short and J 15 bases short, with 11 bases between. The CDR3 loop spans 11 amino acids.

The chain carries TRBV6-1 and TRBJ1-5; no reliable D call. The CDR3 has 17 residues. Germline assignment: CDR1 MNHNS and CDR2 SASEGT. The germline V and J ends were trimmed by 7 bases and 1 base, with 20 bases remaining between them. CDR3: CASIPAKGSLSNQPQHF. CDR3 DNA sequence: TGTGCCAGCATTCCGGCGAAGGGCAGCTTAAGCAATCAGCCCCAGCATTTT.

V is TRBV20-1 and J is TRBJ1-4; D gene ambiguous. The CDR3 is 15 amino acids. Trimming pared 6 bases from V and 0 bases from J, leaving 14 bases between. Germline assignment: CDR1 DFQATT and CDR2 SNEGSKA (reference sequence). The CDR3 spells CSAPVLGSTNEKLFF. The CDR3 DNA reads as TGCAGTGCCCCAGTGTTGGGGTCAACTAATGAAAAACTGTTTTTT.

This clonotype was counted only a few times. The chain's CDR3 is CACIPGSYNEQFF. CDR3 in DNA: TGTGCCTGTATACCCGGCTCCTACAATGAGCAGTTCTTC. The chain links TRBV2 to TRBJ2-1; D is unclear. CDR1 and CDR2 from the germline V gene are SNHLY and FYNNEI. The CDR3 sequence is 13 residues long. The germline V and J ends were trimmed by 11 bases and 0 bases, with 11 bases remaining between them.

Concerning this clonotype: One end of the junction varies from germline; a read error may be responsible. The rearrangement joins TRBV20-1 to TRBJ1-1; 7 positions agree with TRBD1. Germline V lookup: CDR1 DFQATT, CDR2 SNEGSKA (reference sequence). The CDR3 is 15 amino acids. Written as DNA, the CDR3 is TGCAGAGCTACCGCCACAGGGGTCGATAACACTGAAGCTTTCTTT. Protein: CRATATGVDNTEAFF.

This sequence joins TRBV29-1 and TRBJ2-5; the D gene is possibly TRBD2 (5 bases). V was shortened by 7 bases and J by 4 bases, with 13 bases between the two germline ends. Germline CDR1 reads SQVTM; CDR2 reads ANQGSEA. The CDR3 has 12 residues. The CDR3 nucleotides read TGCAGCGGGGATGAGGCGGGAGAGACCCAGTACTTC. Amino acids: CSGDEAGETQYF.

The chain combines TRBV28 with TRBJ1-5; 7 positions agree with TRBD1. V lost 6 bases and J lost 1; bases outside the gene matches: 18. The germline V gene has CDR1 MDHEN and CDR2 SYDVKM. The CDR3 is 19 amino acids. CDR3 bases: TGTGCCAGCAGCACACCTCTGACACAGGGGACATCGAGCAATCAGCCCCAGCATTTT. Translating it yields CASSTPLTQGTSSNQPQHF.